A selection of T cell receptor beta chains follows, all from one sample in a study of blood T cell repertoires in COVID-19. Produced via immunoSEQ multiplex PCR; TCRdb's table is partial and in-frame only. The profile covers about 190,000 clones, with around 83% appearing a single time and under 7.5% taken by the ten largest. Material for sequencing was peripheral blood. The receptors derive from a woman aged 35 to 49 with acute or convalescent COVID-19. Both conserved end residues are part of each CDR3. Each record gives: D gene, V gene, clone size, J gene, CDR3 length, CDR3 DNA, CDR3 protein. D genes are given only for firm matches. Rows give clone size only sometimes, using once, few, many, or a class for an expanded clone.

>TRBD1|TRBV5-1|once|TRBJ1-2|15
TGCGCCAGCAGCTACGGGACAGGGGGATCGTATGACTACACCTTC
CASSYGTGGSYDYTF
>NA|TRBV27|NA|TRBJ2-4|16
TGTGCCAGCAGTTTATCAAGACAGTTAGCCAAAAACATTCAGTACTTC
CASSLSRQLAKNIQYF
>NA|TRBV6-6|NA|TRBJ1-1|14
TGTGCCAGCAGGAGCGGGACGGCGAACACTGAAGCTTTCTTT
CASRSGTANTEAFF
>NA|TRBV9|once|TRBJ2-3|13
TGTGCCAGCAGCGTAGACAACACAGATACGCAGTATTTT
CASSVDNTDTQYF
>NA|TRBV24-1|NA|TRBJ2-1|16
TGTGCCACCAGTGACGGCGGACAGTCCCACCCGAATGAGCAGTTCTTC
CATSDGGQSHPNEQFF
>NA|TRBV5-5|NA|TRBJ2-7|13
TGTGCCAGCAGCTGGCACAACTCCTACGAGCAGTACTTC
CASSWHNSYEQYF
>NA|TRBV19|NA|TRBJ2-3|11
TGTGCCAGTAGTATCGGTCTAAGCCCGTATTTT
CASSIGLSPYF
>NA|TRBV7-9|NA|TRBJ1-3|13
TGTGCCAGCAGGAGGCGATCTGGAAACACCATATATTTT
CASRRRSGNTIYF
>NA|TRBV5-5|NA|TRBJ1-5|15
TGTGCCAGCAGCGGGGCCCCTACTTACGATCAGCCCCAGCATTTT
CASSGAPTYDQPQHF
>NA|TRBV6-6|NA|TRBJ1-5|13
TGTGCCAGCACGGGTAGGTTTAATCAGCCCCAGCATTTT
CASTGRFNQPQHF
>TRBD1|TRBV2|NA|TRBJ1-1|14
TGTGCCAGCAGGGGGGACAGCCCGAACACTGAAGCTTTCTTT
CASRGDSPNTEAFF
>NA|TRBV3-1/TRBV3-2|NA|TRBJ2-5|15
TGTGCCAGCAGCCAAGGTCCGAGGTTGGAGGAGACCCAGTACTTC
CASSQGPRLEETQYF
>NA|TRBV19|NA|TRBJ2-1|13
TGTGCCAGTATGCCCCCGGGGAACAATGAGCAGTTCTTC
CASMPPGNNEQFF
>TRBD1|TRBV9|NA|TRBJ2-7|16
TGTGCCAGCAGCGTAGCAGGGACAGGGATGTTCTCCGAGCAGTACTTC
CASSVAGTGMFSEQYF
>NA|TRBV5-1|NA|TRBJ1-5|15
TGCGCCAGCAGGGAGGGTCCGGTCAGCAATCAGCCCCAGCATTTT
CASREGPVSNQPQHF
>NA|TRBV7-9|NA|TRBJ1-6|14
TGTGCCAGCAGCTTAGCGGGCAGAGGGTCACCCCTCCACTTT
CASSLAGRGSPLHF
>NA|TRBV6-2/TRBV6-3|NA|TRBJ2-7|14
TGTGCCAGCAGTTACCGAGCAGGGCCCTACGAGCAGTACTTC
CASSYRAGPYEQYF
>NA|TRBV4-1|few|TRBJ1-1|16
TGCGCCAGCAGCCAAGGAGCCAGCGGGATTAACACTGAAGCTTTCTTT
CASSQGASGINTEAFF
>TRBD1|TRBV19|NA|TRBJ2-7|14
TGTGCCAGTAGTATTTTCGACAGGGAAGACGAGCAGTACTTC
CASSIFDREDEQYF
>TRBD1|TRBV5-8|once|TRBJ1-1|12
TGTGCCAGCAGCCCCCGACAGGGGAAAGCTTTCTTT
CASSPRQGKAFF